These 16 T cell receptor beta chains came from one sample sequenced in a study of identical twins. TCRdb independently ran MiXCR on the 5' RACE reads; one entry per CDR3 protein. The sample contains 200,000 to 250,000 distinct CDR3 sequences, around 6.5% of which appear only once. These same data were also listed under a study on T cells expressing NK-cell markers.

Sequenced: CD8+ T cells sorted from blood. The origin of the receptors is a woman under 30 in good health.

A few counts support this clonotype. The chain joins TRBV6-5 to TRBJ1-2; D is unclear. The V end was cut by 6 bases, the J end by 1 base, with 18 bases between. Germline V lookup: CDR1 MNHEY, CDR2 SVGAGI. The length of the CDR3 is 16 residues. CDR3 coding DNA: TGTGCCAGCAGATCACTCATTCGGAGGGTTAACTATGGCTACACCTTC. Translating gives CASRSLIRRVNYGYTF.

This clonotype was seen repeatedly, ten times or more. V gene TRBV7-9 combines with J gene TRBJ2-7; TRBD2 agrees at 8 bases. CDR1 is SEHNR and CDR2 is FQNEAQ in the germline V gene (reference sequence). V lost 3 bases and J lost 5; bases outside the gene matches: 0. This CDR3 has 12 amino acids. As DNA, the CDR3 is TGTGCCAGCAGCTTGACTAGCGACGAGCAGTACTTC. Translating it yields CASSLTSDEQYF. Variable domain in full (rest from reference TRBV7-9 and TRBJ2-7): DTGVSQNPRHKITKRGQNVTFRCDPISEHNRLYWYRQTLGQGPEFLTYFQNEAQLEKSRLLSDRFSAERPKGSFSTLEIQRTEQGDSAMYLCASSLTSDEQYFGPGTRLTVT.

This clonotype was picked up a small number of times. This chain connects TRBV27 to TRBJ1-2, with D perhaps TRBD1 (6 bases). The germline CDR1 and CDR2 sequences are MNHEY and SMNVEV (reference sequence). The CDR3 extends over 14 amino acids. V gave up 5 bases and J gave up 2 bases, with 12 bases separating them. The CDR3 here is CASSPQGRNYGYTF. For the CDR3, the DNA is TGTGCCAGCAGTCCCCAGGGGAGAAACTATGGCTACACCTTC.

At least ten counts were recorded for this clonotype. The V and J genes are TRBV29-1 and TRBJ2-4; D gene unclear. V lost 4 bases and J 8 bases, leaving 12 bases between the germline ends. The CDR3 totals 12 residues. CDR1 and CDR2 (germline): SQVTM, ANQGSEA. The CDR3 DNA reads TGCAGCGTTGTGATTGGGCAACACATTCAGTACTTC. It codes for CSVVIGQHIQYF.

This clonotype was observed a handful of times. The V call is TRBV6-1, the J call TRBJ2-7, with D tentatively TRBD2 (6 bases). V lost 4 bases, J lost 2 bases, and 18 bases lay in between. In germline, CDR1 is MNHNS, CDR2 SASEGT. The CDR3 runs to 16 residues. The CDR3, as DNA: TGTGCCAGCAGTGGGAACACGGGACTGCAAGCCTACGAGCAGTACTTC. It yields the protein CASSGNTGLQAYEQYF.

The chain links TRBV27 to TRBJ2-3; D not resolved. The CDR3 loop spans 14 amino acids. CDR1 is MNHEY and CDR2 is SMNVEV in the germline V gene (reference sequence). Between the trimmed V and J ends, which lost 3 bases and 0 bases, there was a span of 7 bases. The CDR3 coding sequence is TGTGCCAGCAGTTTCACCAGGAGCACAGATACGCAGTATTTT. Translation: CASSFTRSTDTQYF.

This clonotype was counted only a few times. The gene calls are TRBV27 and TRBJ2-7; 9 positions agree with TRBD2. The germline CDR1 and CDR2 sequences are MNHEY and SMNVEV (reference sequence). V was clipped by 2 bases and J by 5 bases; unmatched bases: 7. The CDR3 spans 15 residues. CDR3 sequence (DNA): TGTGCCAGCAGTTTAAGGGCGGGAGGGCCCCACGAGCAGTACTTC. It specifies CASSLRAGGPHEQYF.

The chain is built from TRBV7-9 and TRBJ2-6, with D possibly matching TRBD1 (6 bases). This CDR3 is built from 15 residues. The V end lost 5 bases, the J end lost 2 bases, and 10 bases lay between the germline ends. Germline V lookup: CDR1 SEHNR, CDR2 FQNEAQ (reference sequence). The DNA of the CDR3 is TGTGCCAGCAGCCCCACAGGGACTGGGGCCAACGTCCTGACTTTC. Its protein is CASSPTGTGANVLTF.

Here the CDR3 reads CASGLAGRDQYF. The DNA of the CDR3 is TGTGCCAGCGGGCTAGCGGGCCGAGATCAGTACTTC. V usage is TRBV2 and J usage is TRBJ2-5, with 8 bases identical to TRBD2. Germline V gene lookup returns CDR1 SNHLY and CDR2 FYNNEI. CDR3 length: 12 residues. The J segment lost 11 bases and the V segment lost 8 bases, leaving 10 bases of the junction unmatched.

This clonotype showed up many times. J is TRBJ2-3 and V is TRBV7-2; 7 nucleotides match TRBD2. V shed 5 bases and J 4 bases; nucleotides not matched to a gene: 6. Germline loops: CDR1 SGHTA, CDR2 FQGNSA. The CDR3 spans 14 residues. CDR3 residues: CASSPGLVSDTQYF. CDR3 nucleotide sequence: TGTGCCAGCAGCCCTGGACTAGTTTCAGATACGCAGTATTTT.

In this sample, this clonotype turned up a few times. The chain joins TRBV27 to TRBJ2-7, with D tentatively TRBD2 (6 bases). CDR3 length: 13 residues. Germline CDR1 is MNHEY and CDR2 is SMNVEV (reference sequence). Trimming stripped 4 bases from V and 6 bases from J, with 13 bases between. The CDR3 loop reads CASSWAGGPEQYF. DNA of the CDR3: TGTGCCAGCAGTTGGGCAGGAGGGCCCGAGCAGTACTTC.

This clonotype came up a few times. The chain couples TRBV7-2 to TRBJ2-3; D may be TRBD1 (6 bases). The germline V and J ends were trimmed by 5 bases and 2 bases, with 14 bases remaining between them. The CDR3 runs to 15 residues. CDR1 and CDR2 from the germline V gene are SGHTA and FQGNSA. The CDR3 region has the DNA TGTGCCAGCAGCCCTGGACAGCACTACACAGATACGCAGTATTTT. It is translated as CASSPGQHYTDTQYF.

The DNA of the CDR3 is TGTGCCAGCAGAGCCGGGACTAGTACGAACCGAGAGCAGTTCTTC. Translating gives CASRAGTSTNREQFF. The J gene is TRBJ2-1, the V gene TRBV12-3 or TRBV12-4, with TRBD2 identical over 8 bases. The CDR3 extends over 15 amino acids. V trimming: 6 bases; J trimming: 10 bases; junction bases outside the gene matches: 14.

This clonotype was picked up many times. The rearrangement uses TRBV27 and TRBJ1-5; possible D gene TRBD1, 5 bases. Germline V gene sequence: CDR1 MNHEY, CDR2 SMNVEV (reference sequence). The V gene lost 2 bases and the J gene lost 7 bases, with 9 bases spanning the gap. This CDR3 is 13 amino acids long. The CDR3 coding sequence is TGTGCCAGCAGTTTAGGGGGAGAACAGCCCCAGCATTTT. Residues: CASSLGGEQPQHF.

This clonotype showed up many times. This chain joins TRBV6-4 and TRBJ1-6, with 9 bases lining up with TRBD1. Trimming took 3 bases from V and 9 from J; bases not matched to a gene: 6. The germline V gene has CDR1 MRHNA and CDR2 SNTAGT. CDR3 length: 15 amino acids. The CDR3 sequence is CASSERTGESSPLHF. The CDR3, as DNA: TGTGCCAGCAGTGAAAGGACAGGGGAGAGTTCACCCCTCCACTTT.

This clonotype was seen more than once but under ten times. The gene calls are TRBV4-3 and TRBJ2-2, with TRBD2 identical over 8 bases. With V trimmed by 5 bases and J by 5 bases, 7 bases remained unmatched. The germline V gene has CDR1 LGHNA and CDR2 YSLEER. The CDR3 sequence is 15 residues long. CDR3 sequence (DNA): TGCGCCAGCAGCGCAGCGGGAGTGGGGACCGGGGAGCTGTTTTTT. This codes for CASSAAGVGTGELFF.